The clone carrying this T cell receptor beta chain was recorded at least ten times. Whoever was chosen for sequencing had shown CD8+CD57+ cell expansion by flow cytometry. Germline trimming cut 1 base from V and 7 bases from J; bases unmatched to any gene: 10. There are 16 residues in the CDR3. Looked up from germline, CDR1 is LNHNV and CDR2 is YYDKDF (reference sequence). This specimen comes from a study of CD8+CD57+ T cells in acquired aplastic anemia. Study details: Sorted CD4+ plus CD8+ cells gave DNA averaging around 3 ug.

For CDR3 and TCR beta VDJ profiling, genomic DNA was the template used. TCRdb called the reads again in MiXCR, with one record for every CDR3 protein. The sample holds roughly 190,000 distinct CDR3 sequences, roughly half seen once. The rearrangement uses TRBV15 and TRBJ2-1, with 7 positions matching TRBD2. The TCR was taken from a human donor with aplastic anemia. The sample was sorted CD4+, CD8+, or CD8+CD57+ T cells (not recorded which) from PBMCs. The CDR3 sequence: CATSRGLGSGLNEQFF. The CDR3 DNA follows: TGTGCCACCAGCAGAGGGCTGGGTAGCGGGCTAAATGAGCAGTTCTTC. The whole variable domain, filled in from reference TRBV15 and TRBJ2-1, reads DAMVIQNPRYQVTQFGKPVTLSCSQTLNHNVMYWYQQKSSQAPKLLFHYYDKDFNNEADTPDNFQSRRPNTSFCFLDIRSPGLGDTAMYLCATSRGLGSGLNEQFFGPGTRLTVL.